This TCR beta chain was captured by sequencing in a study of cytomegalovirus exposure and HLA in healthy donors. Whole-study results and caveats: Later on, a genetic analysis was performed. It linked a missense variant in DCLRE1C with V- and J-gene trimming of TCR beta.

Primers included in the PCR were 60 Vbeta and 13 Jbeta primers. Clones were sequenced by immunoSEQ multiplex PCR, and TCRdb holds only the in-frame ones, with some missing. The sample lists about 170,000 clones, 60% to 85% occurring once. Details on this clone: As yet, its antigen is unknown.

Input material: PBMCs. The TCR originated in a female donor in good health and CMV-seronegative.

The CDR3 sequence: CASSLGGTGAVAGEKLFF. In nucleotides, the CDR3 is TGTGCCAGCAGCTTAGGGGGGACAGGGGCGGTAGCAGGTGAAAAACTGTTTTTT. The rearrangement links TRBV11-2 to TRBJ1-4; 10 nucleotides agree with TRBD1. J gave up 7 bases and V 1 base, and 12 bases lay outside the gene matches. CDR3 length equals 18 residues. Germline V lookup: CDR1 SGHAT, CDR2 FQNNGV.